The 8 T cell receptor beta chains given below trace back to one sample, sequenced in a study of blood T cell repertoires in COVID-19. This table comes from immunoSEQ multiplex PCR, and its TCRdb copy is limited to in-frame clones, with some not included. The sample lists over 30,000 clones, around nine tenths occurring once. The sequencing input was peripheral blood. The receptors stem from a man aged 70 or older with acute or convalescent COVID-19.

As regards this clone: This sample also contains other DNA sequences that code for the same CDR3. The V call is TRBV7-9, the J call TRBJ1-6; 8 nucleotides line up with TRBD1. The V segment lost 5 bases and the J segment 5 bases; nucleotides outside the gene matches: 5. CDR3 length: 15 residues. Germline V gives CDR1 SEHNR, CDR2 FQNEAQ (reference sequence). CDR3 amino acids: CASSPGTGDNSPLHF. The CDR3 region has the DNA TGTGCCAGCAGCCCTGGGACAGGAGATAATTCACCCCTCCACTTT.

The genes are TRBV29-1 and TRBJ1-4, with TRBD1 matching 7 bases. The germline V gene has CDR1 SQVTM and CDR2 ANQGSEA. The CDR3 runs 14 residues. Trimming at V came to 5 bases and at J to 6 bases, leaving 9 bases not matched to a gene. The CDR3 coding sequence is TGCAGCGTTTCCAGGGGGGAAAGGGATGAAAAACTGTTTTTT. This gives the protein CSVSRGERDEKLFF.

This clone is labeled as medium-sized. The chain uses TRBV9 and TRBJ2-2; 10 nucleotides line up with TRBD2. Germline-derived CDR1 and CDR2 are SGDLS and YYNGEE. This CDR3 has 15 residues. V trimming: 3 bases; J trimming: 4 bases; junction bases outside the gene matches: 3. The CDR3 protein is CASSAWTSGTGELFF. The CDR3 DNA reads TGTGCCAGCAGCGCCTGGACTAGCGGCACCGGGGAGCTGTTTTTT.

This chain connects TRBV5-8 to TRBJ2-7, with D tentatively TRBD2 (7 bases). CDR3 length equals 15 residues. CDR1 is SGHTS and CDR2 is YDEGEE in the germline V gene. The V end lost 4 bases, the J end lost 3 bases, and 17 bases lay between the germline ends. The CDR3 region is CASSPKGGLRYEQYF. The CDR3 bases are TGTGCCAGCAGCCCAAAGGGGGGGCTGCGCTACGAGCAGTACTTC.

CDR3 sequence (DNA): TGTGCCAGCAGTCTGGGGCCGGGACAGGGGGCGGTTTACTATGGCTACACCTTC. As protein: CASSLGPGQGAVYYGYTF. V gene TRBV3-1 (or the pseudogene TRBV3-2) combines with J gene TRBJ1-2; 12 bases are shared with TRBD1. The germline gives CDR1 LGHDT, CDR2 YNNKEL (reference sequence). This CDR3 has 18 amino acids. The V segment lost 6 bases and the J segment 3 bases; nucleotides outside the gene matches: 14.

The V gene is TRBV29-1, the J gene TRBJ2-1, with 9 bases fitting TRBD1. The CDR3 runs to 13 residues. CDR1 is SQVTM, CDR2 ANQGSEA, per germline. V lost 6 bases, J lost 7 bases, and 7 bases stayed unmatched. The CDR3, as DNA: TGCAGCGTAGCCGGGACAGGGATTAATGAGCAGTTCTTC. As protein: CSVAGTGINEQFF.

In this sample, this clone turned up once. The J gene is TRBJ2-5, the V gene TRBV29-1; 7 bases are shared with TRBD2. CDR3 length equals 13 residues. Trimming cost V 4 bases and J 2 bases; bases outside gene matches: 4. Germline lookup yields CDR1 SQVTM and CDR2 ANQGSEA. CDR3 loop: CSVVGGGQETQYF. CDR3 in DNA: TGCAGCGTTGTGGGCGGGGGACAAGAGACCCAGTACTTC.

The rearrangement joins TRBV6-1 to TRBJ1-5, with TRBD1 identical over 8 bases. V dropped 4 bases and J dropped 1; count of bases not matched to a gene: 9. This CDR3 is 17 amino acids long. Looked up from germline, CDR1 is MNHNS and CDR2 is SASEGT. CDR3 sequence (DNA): TGTGCCAGCAGTGCACGAACGACAGGGGTGAGCAATCAGCCCCAGCATTTT. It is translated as CASSARTTGVSNQPQHF.